One sample yielded the 16 T cell receptor beta chains listed below, sequenced in a study of T cells in Graves' hyperthyroidism and ophthalmopathy. Amplification targeted TCR beta CDR3 regions from RNA transcripts. With the HTBI primer set, the TCR CDR3 went through a first round of RT-PCR. MiXCR was run by TCRdb on the multiplex PCR reads, yielding one entry per CDR3 protein. This table has 300,000 to 400,000 distinct CDR3 sequences, less than 20% appearing once. Material for sequencing was blood. Source of these receptors: a young man with Graves' ophthalmopathy.

The rearrangement links TRBV7-3 to TRBJ2-7; no clear D. Trimming pared 5 bases from V and 9 bases from J, leaving 2 bases between. The CDR3 has 8 residues. The germline V gene encodes CDR1 SGHTA and CDR2 FQGTGA. This chain's CDR3 is CASSPQYF. The CDR3 bases are TGTGCCAGCAGCCCGCAGTACTTC.

The chain links TRBV6-2 or TRBV6-3 to TRBJ1-3; 9 nucleotides line up with TRBD1. Germline-derived CDR1 and CDR2 are MNHEY and SVGEGT. CDR3 size: 18 residues. The trim removed 8 bases at V and 0 bases at J, leaving 14 bases unmatched. The DNA of the CDR3 is TGTGCCAGCGGATTACCGGGACAGGGAGCCTCCTCTGGAAACACCATATATTTT. This codes for CASGLPGQGASSGNTIYF.

As DNA, the CDR3 is TGTGCCAGCAGTTTACTTGCCAGGGGGTTCACCGGGGAGCTGTTTTTT. The encoded protein is CASSLLARGFTGELFF. V is TRBV27 and J is TRBJ2-2, with 7 nucleotides matching TRBD1. The junction had 7 bases not matched to a gene; V was cut back by 2 bases and J by 4 bases. The CDR3 length is 16 residues. Germline CDR1 and CDR2: MNHEY and SMNVEV (reference sequence).

The V and J genes are TRBV2 and TRBJ1-3; 8 nucleotides agree with TRBD1. The CDR3 covers 16 residues. CDR1 is SNHLY and CDR2 is FYNNEI in the germline V gene. V gave up 5 bases and J gave up 2 bases; unmatched junction bases: 8. CDR3 DNA sequence: TGTGCCAGCAGTCCGGACAGGGCAATAGCTGGAAACACCATATATTTT. Protein: CASSPDRAIAGNTIYF.

In this sample, this clonotype turned up many times. The CDR3 nucleotides read TGTGCCAGCAGCTTAATGTTCGGACAGCCCCAGCATTTT. Protein: CASSLMFGQPQHF. The V call is TRBV7-3, the J call TRBJ1-5; unclear D gene. This CDR3 has 13 amino acids. Between the trimmed V and J ends, which lost 1 base and 7 bases, there was a span of 8 bases. Germline V CDR1 and CDR2: SGHTA, FQGTGA.

The genes are TRBV3-1 and TRBJ1-1; 7 positions agree with TRBD1. The CDR3 consists of 16 residues. The germline V gene has CDR1 LGHDT and CDR2 YNNKEL (reference sequence). The V and J ends lost 4 bases and 0 bases, in that order; junction bases with no gene match: 8. Here the CDR3 reads CASSPLTGFMNTEAFF. CDR3 in DNA: TGTGCCAGCAGCCCGCTGACAGGGTTCATGAACACTGAAGCTTTCTTT. Using reference TRBV3-1 and TRBJ1-1 for the parts outside the CDR3, the full variable domain is DTAVSQTPKYLVTQMGNDKSIKCEQNLGHDTMYWYKQDSKKFLKIMFSYNNKELIINETVPNRFSPKSPDKAHLNLHINSLELGDSAVYFCASSPLTGFMNTEAFFGQGTRLTVV.

The rearrangement links TRBV2 to TRBJ1-2; TRBD1 matches 9 bases. The CDR3 sequence is 17 residues long. Germline V gene lookup returns CDR1 SNHLY and CDR2 FYNNEI. V shed 3 bases, J shed 4 bases, and the junction held 12 bases outside the gene matches. The CDR3 DNA follows: TGTGCCAGCAGTGATATATCGCGGGACAGGGTTGCCTATGGCTACACCTTC. Protein product: CASSDISRDRVAYGYTF.

In this sample, this clonotype turned up a few times. A much larger clone differs by one base, so this may be a read error. As DNA, the CDR3 is TGTGCCGGCAGCTGGACAGTCTACGAGCAGTACTTC. It codes for CAGSWTVYEQYF. The rearrangement links TRBV7-9 to TRBJ2-7, with a weak D call TRBD1 (6 bases). Germline-derived CDR1 and CDR2 are SEHNR and FQNEAQ (reference sequence). The length of the CDR3 is 12 residues. The full variable domain, rest sourced from reference TRBV7-9 and TRBJ2-7, is DTGVSQNPRHKITKRGQNVTFRCDPISEHNRLYWYRQTLGQGPEFLTYFQNEAQLEKSRLLSDRFSAERPKGSFSTLEIQRTEQGDSAMYLCAGSWTVYEQYFGPGTRLTVT.

This clonotype was counted many times. The V gene is TRBV9, the J gene TRBJ2-3, with D tentatively TRBD1 or TRBD2 (5 bases each). V was cut by 0 bases and J by 10 bases, with 9 bases left in between. Germline V gene lookup returns CDR1 SGDLS and CDR2 YYNGEE. The CDR3 totals 12 residues. CDR3 loop: CASSVERGPQYF. DNA of the CDR3: TGTGCCAGCAGCGTAGAAAGGGGACCGCAGTATTTT.

This clonotype was observed many times. The chain is built from TRBV6-1 and TRBJ1-1; D is possibly TRBD1 (5 bases). The V gene's germline CDR1 is MNHNS and CDR2 SASEGT. This CDR3 spans 14 amino acids. Trimming pared 8 bases from V and 4 bases from J, leaving 17 bases between. The CDR3 region is CASGLRGDGTEAFF. Written as DNA, the CDR3 is TGTGCCAGCGGACTGAGAGGGGATGGCACTGAAGCTTTCTTT.

This clonotype was seen ten or more times. This chain links TRBV7-9 with TRBJ1-1; 12 nucleotides align to TRBD1. The CDR3 is made up of 13 amino acids. The ends lost 2 bases at V and 12 bases at J; junction bases unmatched: 4. Germline CDR1 reads SEHNR; CDR2 reads FQNEAQ (reference sequence). Written as DNA, the CDR3 is TGTGCCAGCAGCTTACGGGGACAGGGGGCATCTTTCTTT. It is translated as CASSLRGQGASFF. The variable domain in full, completed from reference TRBV7-9 and TRBJ1-1, reads DTGVSQNPRHKITKRGQNVTFRCDPISEHNRLYWYRQTLGQGPEFLTYFQNEAQLEKSRLLSDRFSAERPKGSFSTLEIQRTEQGDSAMYLCASSLRGQGASFFGQGTRLTVV.

V gene TRBV12-3 or TRBV12-4 combines with J gene TRBJ2-1; 7 bases are a match to TRBD1. V shed 6 bases, J shed 2 bases, and the junction held 4 bases outside the gene matches. The CDR3 contains 14 residues. The CDR3: CASRRQGTYNEQFF. The CDR3 nucleotides read TGTGCCAGCAGGCGACAGGGCACCTACAATGAGCAGTTCTTC.

This clonotype was seen more than once but under ten times. V gene TRBV7-6 combines with J gene TRBJ2-1; 9 bases match TRBD2. V lost 1 base and J lost 7; bases outside the gene matches: 8. The V gene's germline CDR1 is SGHVS and CDR2 FNYEAQ. The CDR3 is 16 amino acids. The CDR3 protein is CASSLVAGVGWNEQFF. Here the CDR3 DNA reads TGTGCCAGCAGCTTAGTAGCGGGAGTAGGGTGGAATGAGCAGTTCTTC.

This clonotype has a handful of counts. The rearrangement links TRBV5-8 to TRBJ1-1, with no clear D. This CDR3 has 14 residues. V was shortened by 1 base and J by 1 base, with 8 bases between the two germline ends. CDR1 and CDR2 from the germline V gene are SGHTS and YDEGEE. DNA of the CDR3: TGTGCCAGCAGCTTGCGTCAGACGAACACTGAAGCTTTCTTT. This encodes CASSLRQTNTEAFF.

This clonotype was recorded many times. The chain links TRBV18 to TRBJ1-1, with a tentative D call TRBD1 (5 bases). Trimming removed 2 bases from V and 3 bases from J, with 13 bases in between. Germline-derived CDR1 and CDR2 are KGHSH and LQKENI. This CDR3 contains 15 residues. The CDR3 DNA follows: TGTGCCAGCTCACCAAGCGACAGCCTACACACTGAAGCTTTCTTT. This translates into CASSPSDSLHTEAFF.

In its sample, this clonotype was seen many times. The chain uses TRBV27 and TRBJ2-1; 7 bases map to TRBD2. V lost 1 base to trimming and J lost 3 bases; unmatched junction nucleotides: 6. The CDR3 contains 16 residues. Per germline, CDR1 MNHEY and CDR2 SMNVEV (reference sequence). The CDR3 DNA follows: TGTGCCAGCAGTTTATTAGGCCTAGCGGACTACAATGAGCAGTTCTTC. The encoded protein is CASSLLGLADYNEQFF.